This TCR beta chain was identified in a study of control samples from healthy donors and cancer patients. J gave up 1 base and V 10 bases, and 6 bases lay outside the gene matches. The CDR3 totals 14 residues. Germline loops: CDR1 ENHRY, CDR2 SYGVKD. Assay used: immunoSEQ multiplex PCR; TCRdb lists only in-frame clones, some missing. The data hold about 120,000 clones, with 80% to 90% observed a single time. The TCR comes from a woman aged 50 to 60 with colorectal cancer. The sequencing input was PBMCs. V and J are TRBV10-3 and TRBJ1-2; 10 bases match TRBD1. Here the CDR3 DNA reads TGTGCCACGGGACAGGGGACTCTTAACTATGGCTACACCTTC. Its protein is CATGQGTLNYGYTF.